These 7 T cell receptor beta chains were sequenced from one sample in a study of cytomegalovirus exposure and HLA in healthy donors. The PCR contained 60 Vbeta and 13 Jbeta primers. Profiling relied on immunoSEQ multiplex PCR, and the TCRdb table lists in-frame clones only, not all of them. Of around 220,000 clones listed, more than 60% are singletons. Sample: PBMCs. The receptors originated from a girl between 2 and 10 years old in good health and CMV-seronegative.

This clone was counted once. This chain uses TRBV25-1 with TRBJ2-7; 9 nucleotides agree with TRBD1. Germline values: CDR1 MGHDK, CDR2 SYGVNS. The CDR3 runs 14 residues. Trimming at V came to 6 bases and at J to 4 bases, leaving 7 bases not matched to a gene. The CDR3, as DNA: TGTGCCAGCAGGAGTGGGACAGGGACTTACGAGCAGTACTTC. Protein sequence: CASRSGTGTYEQYF.

CDR3 protein: CASRSTGGNTEAFF. Here the CDR3 DNA reads TGTGCCAGCAGGTCCACAGGGGGTAACACTGAAGCTTTCTTT. V usage is TRBV5-4 and J usage is TRBJ1-1, with 8 nucleotides matching TRBD1. V shed 5 bases and J 2 bases; nucleotides not matched to a gene: 5. Germline V gives CDR1 SGHNT, CDR2 YYREEE (reference sequence). The CDR3 consists of 14 residues.

The rearrangement joins TRBV5-4 to TRBJ2-5; 7 bases are shared with TRBD2. The CDR3 has 15 amino acids. Trimming took 4 bases from V and 3 from J; bases not matched to a gene: 9. The germline V gene encodes CDR1 SGHNT and CDR2 YYREEE (reference sequence). CDR3 amino acids: CASSRQTGGEETQYF. Written as DNA, the CDR3 is TGTGCCAGCAGCCGTCAGACGGGGGGAGAAGAGACCCAGTACTTC.

This clone occurred once. V is TRBV29-1 and J is TRBJ2-5; 8 nucleotides match TRBD1. Germline assignment: CDR1 SQVTM and CDR2 ANQGSEA. The CDR3 has 15 residues. Unmatched junction bases numbered 7, after V lost 4 bases and J lost 0 bases. CDR3 loop: CSVAPQGAHQETQYF. The DNA for the CDR3 is TGCAGCGTTGCCCCGCAGGGGGCCCACCAAGAGACCCAGTACTTC.

V is TRBV4-1 and J is TRBJ1-6, with 8 nucleotides matching TRBD1. The germline V gene has CDR1 MGHRA and CDR2 YSYEKL. The CDR3 covers 18 residues. The V gene end was trimmed by 3 bases and the J gene end by 2 bases; junction bases not matched to a gene: 9. In DNA, the CDR3 is TGCGCCAGCAGCCACGCTATCGAACAGGGGGCCTATAATTCACCCCTCCACTTT. As protein: CASSHAIEQGAYNSPLHF.

This clone appeared a single time. The V call is TRBV27, the J call TRBJ2-3; the D gene is possibly TRBD2 (7 bases). This CDR3 region has 13 residues. Trimming left V 6 bases short and J 6 bases short, with 13 bases between. Germline V gene lookup returns CDR1 MNHEY and CDR2 SMNVEV (reference sequence). This CDR3 reads CASRGGGPDTQYF. The CDR3 bases are TGTGCCAGCAGGGGAGGGGGTCCGGATACGCAGTATTTT.

The chain joins TRBV30 to TRBJ2-1; unclear D gene. Germline CDR1 and CDR2: GTSNPN and SVGIG (reference sequence). V shed 2 bases and J shed 3 bases, with 5 bases lying between them. The CDR3 spans 12 residues. The CDR3 nucleotides read TGTGCCTGGAGTCCAAACTACAATGAGCAGTTCTTC. Protein: CAWSPNYNEQFF.